The rows below give T cell receptor beta chains drawn from one sample of a study of blood T cell repertoires in COVID-19. Profiling relied on immunoSEQ multiplex PCR, and the TCRdb table lists in-frame clones only, not all of them. This table has under 300,000 clones, 87% appearing once. The sequenced sample consisted of peripheral blood. All receptors derive from a man in his 60s who had recovered from COVID-19. Each CDR3 is given with its conserved first and last residue. Each record gives: J gene, clone size, CDR3 length, D gene, V gene, CDR3 DNA, CDR3 protein. D genes are given only for firm matches. Only part of the rows carry a size: once, few, many, or a class if the clone is expanded.

TRBJ2-5 | once | 15 | . | TRBV23-1 | TGCGCCAGCAGTCATTCTACGACAGATCAAGAGACCCAGTACTTC | CASSHSTTDQETQYF
TRBJ2-1 | . | 13 | . | TRBV30 | TGTGCCTGGAGTAGTTTGGGGGGAGGAAGTAGGTTCTTC | CAWSSLGGGSRFF
TRBJ2-3 | . | 15 | . | TRBV25-1 | TGTGCCAGCAGTGATCTGGCTAGCGGCACAGATACGCAGTATTTT | CASSDLASGTDTQYF
TRBJ2-3 | . | 15 | TRBD2 | TRBV10-3 | TGTGCCATCGGGTTGGGACTAGCCTACACAGATACGCAGTATTTT | CAIGLGLAYTDTQYF
TRBJ1-2 | . | 13 | TRBD1 | TRBV6-5 | TGTGCCAGCAGGGCGACAGGGGTATATGGCTACACCTTC | CASRATGVYGYTF
TRBJ1-1 | . | 11 | TRBD1 | TRBV30 | TGTGCAGGGGGCAGAATAAATGAAGCTTTCTTT | CAGGRINEAFF
TRBJ2-3 | . | 16 | TRBD2 | TRBV7-9 | TGTGCCAGCAGCTTTCCGCGGGGGGGCTTCACAGATACGCAGTATTTT | CASSFPRGGFTDTQYF
TRBJ1-6 | . | 13 | . | TRBV11-2 | TGTGCCAGCAGCCCTCAACCGGGTTTTGCCCTCCACTTT | CASSPQPGFALHF
TRBJ2-1 | . | 14 | TRBD1 | TRBV11-2 | TGTGCCAGCAGACCAGGACAGGGTTTCAATGAGCAGTTCTTC | CASRPGQGFNEQFF
TRBJ2-7 | . | 15 | . | TRBV4-2 | TGTGCCAGCAGCCAGTTTGACAGGGAGGACGACGAGCAGTACTTC | CASSQFDREDDEQYF
TRBJ2-1 | . | 15 | . | TRBV6-5 | TGTGCCAGCAGTACTGGCTGGGCCAACACAAATGAGCAGTTCTTC | CASSTGWANTNEQFF
TRBJ2-6 | . | 16 | . | TRBV18 | TGTGCCAGCTCACCACCTACAACTACTGGGGCCAACGTCCTGACTTTC | CASSPPTTTGANVLTF
TRBJ1-1 | . | 14 | . | TRBV3-1/TRBV3-2 | TGTGCCAGCAGCCAAGAGGAGGTTGACACTGAAGCTTTCTTT | CASSQEEVDTEAFF
TRBJ2-7 | . | 15 | TRBD2 | TRBV5-1 | TGCGCCAGCAGCTTGTTGGGCGGGGGGAACAACGAGCAGTACTTC | CASSLLGGGNNEQYF
TRBJ2-2 | . | 17 | TRBD2 | TRBV5-1 | TGCGCCAGCAGCGGTGGGGCGCTAGCGGGGAACACCGGGGAGCTGTTTTTT | CASSGGALAGNTGELFF
TRBJ1-6 | . | 14 | TRBD1 | TRBV7-9 | TGTGCCAGCGCCTCGGGACAGGGCCCTTCACCCCTCCACTTT | CASASGQGPSPLHF
TRBJ1-6 | . | 14 | . | TRBV10-3 | TGTGCCATCAGTGAGTCCAGGGCTAATTCACCCCTCCACTTT | CAISESRANSPLHF
TRBJ2-3 | once | 15 | TRBD2 | TRBV27 | TGTGCCAGCAGTTCGGGACTAGCCTACACAGATACGCAGTATTTT | CASSSGLAYTDTQYF
TRBJ1-1 | . | 19 | TRBD1 | TRBV5-5 | TGTGCCAGCAGCTTGATGCCCATAGGGGGCGCGGATGTTTGGACTGAAGCTTTCTTT | CASSLMPIGGADVWTEAFF
TRBJ1-5 | . | 15 | . | TRBV2 | TGTGCCAGCTTGCCAACCATTTCGGAAGGGACAAAGGCGCATTTT | CASLPTISEGTKAHF
TRBJ1-1 | . | 14 | TRBD1 | TRBV6-6 | TGTGCCAGCAGATTGGGACAGGTGAACACTGAAGCTTTCTTT | CASRLGQVNTEAFF
TRBJ1-3 | . | 16 | TRBD1 | TRBV9 | TGTGCCAGCAGCGTAGCGGGACAGCCCTCTGGAAACACCATATATTTT | CASSVAGQPSGNTIYF
TRBJ2-6 | . | 17 | . | TRBV5-1 | TGCGCCAGCAGCTCTCCCCGAACAGGGTCTGGGGCCAACGTCCTGACTTTC | CASSSPRTGSGANVLTF
TRBJ2-7 | . | 15 | TRBD1 | TRBV5-1 | TGCGCCAGCAGCTGGGGACCGGGACAGGGAGCCGAGCAGTACTTC | CASSWGPGQGAEQYF
TRBJ1-2 | . | 13 | . | TRBV28 | TGTGCCAGCAGAGAGACAGTAGACTATGGCTACACCTTC | CASRETVDYGYTF
TRBJ2-6 | . | 17 | TRBD1 | TRBV19 | TGTGCCAGTAGTCGGACAGGGGGCTTAGCTGGGGCCAACGTCCTGACTTTC | CASSRTGGLAGANVLTF
TRBJ1-5 | few | 15 | TRBD1 | TRBV24-1 | TGTGCCACCAGTGTGGGGACAGGGGACTATCAGCCCCAGCATTTT | CATSVGTGDYQPQHF
TRBJ2-3 | . | 14 | . | TRBV19 | TGTGCCAGTAGTATAAAAATCGCTAGCAATACGCAGTATTTT | CASSIKIASNTQYF
TRBJ1-5 | . | 15 | . | TRBV7-9 | TGTGCCAGCAGCTTTCAGGGCGGAGGCAATCAGCCCCAGCATTTT | CASSFQGGGNQPQHF
TRBJ1-2 | . | 14 | TRBD1 | TRBV18 | TGTGCCAGCTCACCTGACCGGACAGGGAACGGCTACACCTTC | CASSPDRTGNGYTF
TRBJ1-2 | . | 12 | . | TRBV28 | TGTGCCATTTCGGTCGAAAACTATGGCTACACCTTC | CAISVENYGYTF
TRBJ2-1 | . | 11 | . | TRBV7-2 | TGTGCCAGCAGCGCCATAGCTCTCCAGTTCTTC | CASSAIALQFF